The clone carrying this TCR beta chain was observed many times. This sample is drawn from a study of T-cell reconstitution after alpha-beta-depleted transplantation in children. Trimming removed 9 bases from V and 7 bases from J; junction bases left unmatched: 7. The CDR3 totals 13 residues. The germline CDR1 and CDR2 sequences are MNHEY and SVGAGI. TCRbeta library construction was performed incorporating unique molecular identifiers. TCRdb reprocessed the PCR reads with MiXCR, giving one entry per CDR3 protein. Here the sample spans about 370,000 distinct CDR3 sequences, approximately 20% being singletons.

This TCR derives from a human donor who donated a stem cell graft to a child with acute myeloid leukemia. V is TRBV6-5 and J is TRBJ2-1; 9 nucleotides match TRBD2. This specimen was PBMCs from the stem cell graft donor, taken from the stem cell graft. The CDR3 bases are TGTGCCAGTAAGCGGGAGGCTCGGAATGAGCAGTTCTTC. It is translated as CASKREARNEQFF.